The 18 T cell receptor beta chains listed next were all sequenced from one sample in a study of Ad26.COV2.S vaccination and SARS-CoV-2 variants. Clones were sequenced by immunoSEQ multiplex PCR, and TCRdb holds only the in-frame ones, with some missing. The table records a few hundred thousand clones, 70% to 90% of them present only once. Treatment reported: around 19 received Ad26.COV2.S at low or high dose, single or two shots; roughly five received placebo; per-sample allocation not given. Repertoires come from day 63 after the first vaccine or placebo injection. The source material was peripheral blood, sampled in a trial of Ad26.COV2.S vaccine versus placebo. These receptors originate from a person aged 18 to 59 who received the Ad26.COV2.S COVID-19 vaccine or a placebo.

This clone turned up a few times. J is TRBJ1-2 and V is TRBV5-4, with 7 bases matching TRBD1. In germline, CDR1 is SGHNT, CDR2 YYREEE (reference sequence). Trimming took 0 bases from V and 5 from J; bases not matched to a gene: 4. This CDR3 is built from 14 residues. The CDR3 here is CASSLARDSYGYTF. CDR3 nucleotides: TGTGCCAGCAGCTTGGCTCGGGACAGTTATGGCTACACCTTC.

This chain joins TRBV4-1 and TRBJ2-3, with 9 bases aligning to TRBD2. The J segment lost 6 bases and the V segment lost 3 bases, leaving 10 bases of the junction unmatched. This CDR3 has 16 residues. Germline V gene sequence: CDR1 MGHRA, CDR2 YSYEKL. CDR3 in amino acids: CASSQALSGGRDTQYF. The CDR3 region has the DNA TGCGCCAGCAGCCAGGCCCTGAGCGGGGGGAGGGATACGCAGTATTTT.

The rearrangement links TRBV5-1 to TRBJ1-4; no firm D call. This CDR3 has 14 residues. CDR1 and CDR2 from the germline V gene are SGHRS and YFSETQ. V lost 2 bases to trimming and J lost 6 bases, with 11 bases between them. The CDR3 DNA sequence: TGCGCCAGCAGCTTTGTGGGCGGTGATGAAAAACTGTTTTTT. This encodes CASSFVGGDEKLFF.

The rearrangement uses TRBV2 and TRBJ1-4, with a tentative D call TRBD1 (6 bases). The germline V gene encodes CDR1 SNHLY and CDR2 FYNNEI. This CDR3 comprises 14 residues. The V gene lost 3 bases and the J gene lost 6 bases, with 11 bases spanning the gap. DNA of the CDR3: TGTGCCAGCAGTGAGGGCAGGGGCGATGAAAAACTGTTTTTT. This encodes CASSEGRGDEKLFF.

The chain employs TRBV10-2 and TRBJ2-3; 12 nucleotides line up with TRBD2. V trimming: 6 bases; J trimming: 2 bases; junction bases outside the gene matches: 6. The CDR3 runs 16 residues. The V gene's germline CDR1 is WSHSY and CDR2 SAAADI. CDR3 residues: CASRSGLAGNTDTQYF. The DNA of the CDR3 is TGCGCCAGCAGATCAGGACTAGCGGGGAACACAGATACGCAGTATTTT.

The V gene is TRBV5-1, the J gene TRBJ2-2, with no clear D. Germline CDR1 reads SGHRS; CDR2 reads YFSETQ. The V gene lost 5 bases and the J gene lost 2 bases, with 4 bases spanning the gap. The CDR3 is 12 residues long. The CDR3 sequence: CASSFNTGELFF. Here the CDR3 DNA reads TGCGCCAGCAGTTTTAACACCGGGGAGCTGTTTTTT.

V and J are TRBV30 and TRBJ1-2, with TRBD1 matching 8 bases. The CDR3 has 18 residues. Germline trimming cut 0 bases from V and 0 bases from J; bases unmatched to any gene: 12. Per germline, CDR1 GTSNPN and CDR2 SVGIG (reference sequence). The CDR3 sequence: CAWSVPDREIGANYGYTF. CDR3 coding DNA: TGTGCCTGGAGTGTCCCGGACAGGGAAATTGGAGCTAACTATGGCTACACCTTC.

This sequence joins TRBV7-9 and TRBJ1-1; D possibly corresponds to TRBD1 (6 bases). The CDR3 length is 12 residues. Germline V gives CDR1 SEHNR, CDR2 FQNEAQ (reference sequence). The V end lost 5 bases, the J end lost 11 bases, and 15 bases lay between the germline ends. For the CDR3, the DNA is TGTGCCAGCAGCATACAGGGTCGTCGGGCTTTCTTT. It yields the protein CASSIQGRRAFF.

V usage is TRBV7-8 and J usage is TRBJ2-4; D remains ambiguous. This CDR3 spans 14 amino acids. Germline CDR1 SGHVS, CDR2 FQNEAQ. V shed 5 bases and J shed 1 base, with 9 bases lying between them. CDR3 coding DNA: TGTGCCAGCAGCCTCGGACGGGCCAAAAACATTCAGTACTTC. This sequence encodes CASSLGRAKNIQYF.

The chain joins TRBV9 to TRBJ1-3; possible D gene TRBD1, 6 bases. The V and J ends lost 2 bases and 0 bases respectively, with 12 bases between them. The CDR3 totals 16 residues. CDR1 is SGDLS and CDR2 is YYNGEE in the germline V gene. CDR3 nucleotides: TGTGCCAGCAGCGTCCTCCAGGGGATCTCTGGAAACACCATATATTTT. This gives the protein CASSVLQGISGNTIYF.

The gene calls are TRBV14 and TRBJ1-4, with D tentatively TRBD1 (6 bases). CDR3 length: 14 residues. Trimming removed 1 base from V and 6 bases from J, with 9 bases in between. Germline values: CDR1 SGHDN, CDR2 FVKESK. The CDR3 DNA sequence: TGTGCCAGCAGCCAAGTCCGACAGGATGAAAAACTGTTTTTT. Translating it yields CASSQVRQDEKLFF.

This sequence joins TRBV7-8 and TRBJ1-5; no clear D. CDR1 and CDR2 (germline): SGHVS, FQNEAQ. V shed 0 bases and J shed 1 base, with 7 bases lying between them. The CDR3 has 15 amino acids. The CDR3 region is CASSLAQTSNQPQHF. DNA for the CDR3: TGTGCCAGCAGCTTAGCACAGACAAGCAATCAGCCCCAGCATTTT.

The rearrangement uses TRBV19 and TRBJ2-1; the match to TRBD1 covers 8 bases. This CDR3 spans 15 amino acids. Looked up from germline, CDR1 is LNHDA and CDR2 is SQIVND (reference sequence). The trim removed 1 base at V and 4 bases at J, leaving 3 bases unmatched. CDR3 DNA sequence: TGTGCCAGTAGTATAGTTGGGACAGGTTACAATGAGCAGTTCTTC. Translating gives CASSIVGTGYNEQFF.

This clone was observed a single time. V is TRBV6-5 and J is TRBJ2-3; 8 bases match TRBD2. After removal of 10 bases from V and 0 bases from J, the junction contained 6 bases not matched to a gene. Germline CDR1 is MNHEY and CDR2 is SVGAGI. This CDR3 spans 14 amino acids. In DNA form, the CDR3 reads TGTGCCAACGGGGGGGCGACTAGCACAGATACGCAGTATTTT. Translating it yields CANGGATSTDTQYF.

V and J are TRBV7-9 and TRBJ2-3, with 8 positions matching TRBD1. From germline, CDR1 is SEHNR and CDR2 FQNEAQ (reference sequence). Trimming cost V 0 bases and J 0 bases; bases outside gene matches: 11. The CDR3 has 19 residues. The CDR3 sequence is CASSLARAGQGSSTDTQYF. In nucleotides, the CDR3 is TGTGCCAGCAGCTTAGCGCGTGCAGGACAGGGATCAAGCACAGATACGCAGTATTTT.

The rearrangement uses TRBV23-1 and TRBJ2-1; 10 bases are shared with TRBD1. TRBV23-1 is an ORF, with its function uncertain. Losses at the gene ends were 3 bases for V and 7 bases for J; bases not matched to a gene: 21. The CDR3 runs to 20 residues. The DNA for the CDR3 is TGCGCCAGCAGTCAGCACACCGGACAGGGGGAAGGGGGCTCGAAAAATGAGCAGTTCTTC. This translates into CASSQHTGQGEGGSKNEQFF.

The chain combines TRBV5-1 with TRBJ2-2; 7 nucleotides agree with TRBD1. The CDR3 consists of 16 residues. From germline, CDR1 is SGHRS and CDR2 YFSETQ. V trimming: 0 bases; J trimming: 7 bases; junction bases outside the gene matches: 9. In DNA, the CDR3 is TGCGCCAGCAGCTTGGGGAGAACAGGGGTAAACGGGGAGCTGTTTTTT. This codes for CASSLGRTGVNGELFF.

The chain recombines TRBV28 with TRBJ2-1; 11 bases are shared with TRBD2. Unmatched junction bases numbered 15, after V lost 6 bases and J lost 2 bases. CDR3 length: 19 residues. CDR1 is MDHEN, CDR2 SYDVKM, per germline. The CDR3 nucleotides are TGTGCCAGCAGCCTACCCTACGGTAGCGGGGGGGACACCTACAATGAGCAGTTCTTC. This gives the protein CASSLPYGSGGDTYNEQFF. Full variable domain (missing parts from reference TRBV28 and TRBJ2-1): DVKVTQSSRYLVKRTGEKVFLECVQDMDHENMFWYRQDPGLGLRLIYFSYDVKMKEKGDIPEGYSVSREKKERFSLILESASTNQTSMYLCASSLPYGSGGDTYNEQFFGPGTRLTVL.